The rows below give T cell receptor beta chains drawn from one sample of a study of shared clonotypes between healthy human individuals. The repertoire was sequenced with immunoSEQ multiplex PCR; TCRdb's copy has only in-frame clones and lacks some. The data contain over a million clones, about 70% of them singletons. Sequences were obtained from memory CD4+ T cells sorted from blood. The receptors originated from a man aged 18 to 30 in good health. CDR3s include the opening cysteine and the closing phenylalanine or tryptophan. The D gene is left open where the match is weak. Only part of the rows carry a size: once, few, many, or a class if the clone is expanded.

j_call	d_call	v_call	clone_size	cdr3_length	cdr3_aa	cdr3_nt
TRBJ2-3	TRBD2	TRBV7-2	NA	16	CASSSFEREGGNTQYF	TGTGCCAGCAGCTCCTTTGAGCGGGAGGGAGGAAATACGCAGTATTTT
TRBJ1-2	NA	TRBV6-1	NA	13	CASSEIGGYGYTF	TGTGCCAGCAGTGAAATTGGGGGCTATGGCTACACCTTC
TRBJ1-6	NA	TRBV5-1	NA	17	CASSLEGASSYNSPLHF	TGCGCCAGCAGCTTGGAAGGGGCCAGCTCCTATAATTCACCCCTCCACTTT
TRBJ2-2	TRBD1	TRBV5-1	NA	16	CASSGDRTGYTGELFF	TGCGCCAGCAGCGGGGATCGGACAGGGTACACCGGGGAGCTGTTTTTT
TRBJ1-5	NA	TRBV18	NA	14	CASSPGRFNQPQHF	TGTGCCAGCTCACCAGGCAGATTCAATCAGCCCCAGCATTTT
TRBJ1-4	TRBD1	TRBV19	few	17	CASSIGDSSATNEKLFF	TGTGCCAGTAGTATAGGGGACAGCTCTGCAACTAATGAAAAACTGTTTTTT
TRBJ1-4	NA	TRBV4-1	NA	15	CASRERGRGNEKLFF	TGCGCCAGCAGGGAGCGGGGCAGGGGCAATGAAAAACTGTTTTTT
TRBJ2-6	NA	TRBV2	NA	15	CAGGRGFSGANVLTF	TGTGCTGGAGGGAGAGGCTTCTCTGGGGCCAACGTCCTGACTTTC
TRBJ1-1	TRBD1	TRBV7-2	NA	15	CASSQDRGRGSEAFF	TGTGCCAGCAGCCAGGACAGGGGAAGAGGGTCTGAAGCTTTCTTT
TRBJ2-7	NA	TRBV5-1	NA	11	CASSSGYEQYF	TGCGCCAGCAGCTCTGGGTACGAGCAGTACTTC
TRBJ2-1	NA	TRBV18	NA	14	CASSPPNLNNEQFF	TGTGCCAGCTCACCCCCGAACCTCAACAATGAGCAGTTCTTC
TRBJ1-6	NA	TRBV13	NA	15	CASSPGTPYNSPLHF	TGTGCCAGCAGCCCCGGGACACCATATAATTCACCCCTCCACTTT
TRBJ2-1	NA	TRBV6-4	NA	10	CASSEHEQFF	TGTGCCAGCAGTGAGCACGAGCAGTTCTTC
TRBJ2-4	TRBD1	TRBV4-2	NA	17	CASSPSRTGDFKNIQYF	TGTGCCAGCAGCCCATCCCGGACAGGGGACTTCAAAAACATTCAGTACTTC
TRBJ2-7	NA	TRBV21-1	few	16	CASSKLKTPRHYEQYF	TGTGCCAGCAGCAAATTAAAAACACCGCGACACTACGAGCAGTACTTC
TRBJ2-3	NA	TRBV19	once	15	CASSIEGTGTDTQYF	TGTGCCAGTAGTATCGAGGGGACCGGCACAGATACGCAGTATTTT
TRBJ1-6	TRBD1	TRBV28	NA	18	CASSLRLPTGGQSSPLHF	TGTGCCAGCAGTTTAAGGCTGCCGACAGGGGGTCAGTCTTCACCCCTCCACTTT
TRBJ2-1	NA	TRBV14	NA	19	CASSQVLSGPGHSYNEQFF	TGTGCCAGCAGCCAAGTCTTAAGTGGGCCGGGACACTCCTACAATGAGCAGTTCTTC
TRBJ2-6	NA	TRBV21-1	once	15	CASRVIGPGANVLTF	TGTGCCAGCAGGGTTATCGGTCCTGGGGCCAACGTCCTGACTTTC
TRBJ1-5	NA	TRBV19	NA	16	CASSIVTQVRNQPQHF	TGTGCCAGTAGTATAGTAACGCAGGTTCGGAATCAGCCCCAGCATTTT
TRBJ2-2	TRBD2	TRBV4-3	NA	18	CASSQEYASGGNTGELFF	TGCGCCAGCAGCCAAGAGTACGCTAGCGGAGGAAACACCGGGGAGCTGTTTTTT
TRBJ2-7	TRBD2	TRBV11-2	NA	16	CASSLIAGTSSYEQYF	TGTGCCAGCAGCCTCATAGCGGGGACGAGCTCCTACGAGCAGTACTTC
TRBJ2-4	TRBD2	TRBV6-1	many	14	CASQRGGPKNIQYF	TGTGCCAGCCAGCGGGGGGGCCCCAAAAACATTCAGTACTTC
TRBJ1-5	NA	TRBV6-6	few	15	CASSYSQGGNQPQHF	TGTGCCAGCAGTTACTCACAGGGCGGCAATCAGCCCCAGCATTTT
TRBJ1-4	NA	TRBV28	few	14	CASSLEGRNEKLFF	TGTGCCAGCAGTTTGGAGGGCCGTAATGAAAAACTGTTTTTT
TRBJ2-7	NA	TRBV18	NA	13	CASSEGGHDEQYF	TGTGCCAGCTCAGAGGGGGGGCACGACGAGCAGTACTTC
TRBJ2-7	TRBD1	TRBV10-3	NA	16	CAISVLSTDRGNEQYF	TGTGCCATCAGTGTTTTAAGTACGGACAGGGGAAACGAGCAGTACTTC
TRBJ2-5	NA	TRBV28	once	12	CASSINQETQYF	TGTGCCAGCAGTATCAACCAAGAGACCCAGTACTTC